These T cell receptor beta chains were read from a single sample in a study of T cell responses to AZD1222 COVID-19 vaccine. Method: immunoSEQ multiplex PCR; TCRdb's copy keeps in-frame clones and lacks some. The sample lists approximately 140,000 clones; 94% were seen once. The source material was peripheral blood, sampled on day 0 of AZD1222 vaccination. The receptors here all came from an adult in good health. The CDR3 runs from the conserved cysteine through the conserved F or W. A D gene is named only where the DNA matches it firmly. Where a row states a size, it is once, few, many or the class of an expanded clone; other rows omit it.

CDR3nt: TGTGCCAGCAGCTTAGAGGGACAGCCTGCCCAGGGTGGTTATGGCTACACCTTC; CDR3aa: CASSLEGQPAQGGYGYTF; j_gene: TRBJ1-2; abundance: .; d_gene: TRBD1; v_gene: TRBV7-9
CDR3nt: TGTGCCAGCAGCTTAGGGACTCTGGACCCCGAGACCCAGTACTTC; CDR3aa: CASSLGTLDPETQYF; j_gene: TRBJ2-5; abundance: .; d_gene: .; v_gene: TRBV11-3
CDR3nt: TGCAGCGTTGACGACAGGGTTGAATTGGTTGCGGAGACCCAGTACTTC; CDR3aa: CSVDDRVELVAETQYF; j_gene: TRBJ2-5; abundance: .; d_gene: TRBD1; v_gene: TRBV29-1
CDR3nt: TGTGCCAGCAGCTTAACCCTACCTTATGGCTACACCTTC; CDR3aa: CASSLTLPYGYTF; j_gene: TRBJ1-2; abundance: .; d_gene: .; v_gene: TRBV7-9
CDR3nt: TGTGCCAGCAGTTTCGGATTGGGACAGAGCTCTGGAAACACCATATATTTT; CDR3aa: CASSFGLGQSSGNTIYF; j_gene: TRBJ1-3; abundance: .; d_gene: TRBD1; v_gene: TRBV28
CDR3nt: TGTGCCAGCAGCCACACGACCAGGCAAGAGACCCAGTACTTC; CDR3aa: CASSHTTRQETQYF; j_gene: TRBJ2-5; abundance: .; d_gene: .; v_gene: TRBV4-2
CDR3nt: TGTGCCTGGAGTGTATTAGGGACAGGGACTGAAGCTTTCTTT; CDR3aa: CAWSVLGTGTEAFF; j_gene: TRBJ1-1; abundance: few; d_gene: TRBD1; v_gene: TRBV30
CDR3nt: TGTGCCAGCAGCGGGGGGGGAGACGCTAACTATGGCTACACCTTC; CDR3aa: CASSGGGDANYGYTF; j_gene: TRBJ1-2; abundance: .; d_gene: .; v_gene: TRBV5-4
CDR3nt: TGTGCCAGCAGTGCTCATAGCGGGAGCACAGATACGCAGTATTTT; CDR3aa: CASSAHSGSTDTQYF; j_gene: TRBJ2-3; abundance: .; d_gene: TRBD2; v_gene: TRBV6-4
CDR3nt: TGTGCCAGCAGTCCTACTAGCGGGAGGGCTTACACAGATACGCAGTATTTT; CDR3aa: CASSPTSGRAYTDTQYF; j_gene: TRBJ2-3; abundance: .; d_gene: TRBD2; v_gene: TRBV7-2
CDR3nt: TGTGCCAGTAGTAACTCGGACAGCCACGGAAACACCATATATTTT; CDR3aa: CASSNSDSHGNTIYF; j_gene: TRBJ1-3; abundance: .; d_gene: .; v_gene: TRBV19
CDR3nt: TGTGCCAGCAGCGAGTTGGGGGTCTCTGGAAACACCATATATTTT; CDR3aa: CASSELGVSGNTIYF; j_gene: TRBJ1-3; abundance: .; d_gene: .; v_gene: TRBV6-6
CDR3nt: TGTGCCAGCAGCGTAGGGGTAAGGGACAATTCTAACTATGGCTACACCTTC; CDR3aa: CASSVGVRDNSNYGYTF; j_gene: TRBJ1-2; abundance: .; d_gene: .; v_gene: TRBV9
CDR3nt: TGTGCCAGCAGTCTTTCCGACGGTGAAGCTTTCTTT; CDR3aa: CASSLSDGEAFF; j_gene: TRBJ1-1; abundance: .; d_gene: .; v_gene: TRBV12-3/TRBV12-4
CDR3nt: TGTGCCACCGGGGCAAATGGCTACACCTTC; CDR3aa: CATGANGYTF; j_gene: TRBJ1-2; abundance: .; d_gene: .; v_gene: TRBV24-1
CDR3nt: TGTGCCAGTAGATCCCAGGACAGGAACACCGGGGAGCTGTTTTTT; CDR3aa: CASRSQDRNTGELFF; j_gene: TRBJ2-2; abundance: .; d_gene: .; v_gene: TRBV19
CDR3nt: TGCGCCAGCAGCTTGGAGGGGGGTAATTCACCCCTCCACTTT; CDR3aa: CASSLEGGNSPLHF; j_gene: TRBJ1-6; abundance: .; d_gene: .; v_gene: TRBV5-1
CDR3nt: TGTGCCAGCAGGTCATGGGGGAGCAATCAGCCCCAGCATTTT; CDR3aa: CASRSWGSNQPQHF; j_gene: TRBJ1-5; abundance: .; d_gene: .; v_gene: TRBV5-4
CDR3nt: TGTGCCAGTAATATAGGGTACGGGAACACTGAAGCTTTCTTT; CDR3aa: CASNIGYGNTEAFF; j_gene: TRBJ1-1; abundance: .; d_gene: .; v_gene: TRBV19
CDR3nt: TGTGCCAGCAGTCTGGGGGGGAGGATTAACACTGAAGCTTTCTTT; CDR3aa: CASSLGGRINTEAFF; j_gene: TRBJ1-1; abundance: once; d_gene: .; v_gene: TRBV28
CDR3nt: TGTGCCACCCAGCCAGGGTACAATCAGCCCCAGCATTTT; CDR3aa: CATQPGYNQPQHF; j_gene: TRBJ1-5; abundance: few; d_gene: .; v_gene: TRBV27
CDR3nt: TGCGCCAGCAGCTCGGCAGGGGATTCCACTGAAGCTTTCTTT; CDR3aa: CASSSAGDSTEAFF; j_gene: TRBJ1-1; abundance: .; d_gene: .; v_gene: TRBV5-1
CDR3nt: TGTGCCAGCAGCTACGGGACAGTCCCTTCCTACGAAAAACTGTTTTTT; CDR3aa: CASSYGTVPSYEKLFF; j_gene: TRBJ1-4; abundance: .; d_gene: TRBD1; v_gene: TRBV7-9
CDR3nt: TGCAGTGCTAGTTTCGTGGCAGGTCCTCTCTATGGCTACACCTTC; CDR3aa: CSASFVAGPLYGYTF; j_gene: TRBJ1-2; abundance: .; d_gene: .; v_gene: TRBV20-1
CDR3nt: TGTGCCAGTAGTACCTACAGGGAGCGGAACCAAGAGACCCAGTACTTC; CDR3aa: CASSTYRERNQETQYF; j_gene: TRBJ2-5; abundance: once; d_gene: .; v_gene: TRBV19
CDR3nt: TGTGCCAGTACTTGGGGGACACGGAACACTGAAGCTTTCTTT; CDR3aa: CASTWGTRNTEAFF; j_gene: TRBJ1-1; abundance: once; d_gene: .; v_gene: TRBV19
CDR3nt: TGTGCCAGCTCACCTGACAGGGCGAGCACTGAAGCTTTCTTT; CDR3aa: CASSPDRASTEAFF; j_gene: TRBJ1-1; abundance: .; d_gene: TRBD1; v_gene: TRBV18
CDR3nt: TGTGCCAGCAGCCTACCCTCCCCCCACAGGGGGCGCGGCAACGTCCTGACTTTC; CDR3aa: CASSLPSPHRGRGNVLTF; j_gene: TRBJ2-6; abundance: .; d_gene: TRBD1; v_gene: TRBV5-4
CDR3nt: TGTGCCAGCAGCCCCGGACAGGGGGGGGATACGCAGTATTTT; CDR3aa: CASSPGQGGDTQYF; j_gene: TRBJ2-3; abundance: .; d_gene: TRBD1; v_gene: TRBV7-9
CDR3nt: TGCGCCAGCAGCCGGGGACTGGGACAGCCTCAAGAGACCCAGTACTTC; CDR3aa: CASSRGLGQPQETQYF; j_gene: TRBJ2-5; abundance: .; d_gene: .; v_gene: TRBV5-1
CDR3nt: TGTGCCAGCAGCTCATTTGGGGGCCAGGACACTGAAGCTTTCTTT; CDR3aa: CASSSFGGQDTEAFF; j_gene: TRBJ1-1; abundance: .; d_gene: .; v_gene: TRBV7-7
CDR3nt: TGTGCCAGCAGTTCCATGGGGCGGGAGCGGGAGACCCAGTACTTC; CDR3aa: CASSSMGRERETQYF; j_gene: TRBJ2-5; abundance: .; d_gene: TRBD2; v_gene: TRBV6-5
CDR3nt: TGTGCCAGCAGCTATCGACTAGTTGGCACAGATACGCAGTATTTT; CDR3aa: CASSYRLVGTDTQYF; j_gene: TRBJ2-3; abundance: once; d_gene: .; v_gene: TRBV9
CDR3nt: TGTGCCAGCAGCCAAAACGACAGGGGTGAGAGTAATCAGCCCCAGCATTTT; CDR3aa: CASSQNDRGESNQPQHF; j_gene: TRBJ1-5; abundance: .; d_gene: TRBD1; v_gene: TRBV4-2
CDR3nt: TGTGCCAGCAGTCGGGGCAGCCGGAGTCGTTATGGCTACACCTTC; CDR3aa: CASSRGSRSRYGYTF; j_gene: TRBJ1-2; abundance: .; d_gene: .; v_gene: TRBV6-2/TRBV6-3
CDR3nt: TGTGCCAGCAGGGGGCTCGGACAGGGTAATCAGCCCCAGCATTTT; CDR3aa: CASRGLGQGNQPQHF; j_gene: TRBJ1-5; abundance: once; d_gene: TRBD1; v_gene: TRBV27